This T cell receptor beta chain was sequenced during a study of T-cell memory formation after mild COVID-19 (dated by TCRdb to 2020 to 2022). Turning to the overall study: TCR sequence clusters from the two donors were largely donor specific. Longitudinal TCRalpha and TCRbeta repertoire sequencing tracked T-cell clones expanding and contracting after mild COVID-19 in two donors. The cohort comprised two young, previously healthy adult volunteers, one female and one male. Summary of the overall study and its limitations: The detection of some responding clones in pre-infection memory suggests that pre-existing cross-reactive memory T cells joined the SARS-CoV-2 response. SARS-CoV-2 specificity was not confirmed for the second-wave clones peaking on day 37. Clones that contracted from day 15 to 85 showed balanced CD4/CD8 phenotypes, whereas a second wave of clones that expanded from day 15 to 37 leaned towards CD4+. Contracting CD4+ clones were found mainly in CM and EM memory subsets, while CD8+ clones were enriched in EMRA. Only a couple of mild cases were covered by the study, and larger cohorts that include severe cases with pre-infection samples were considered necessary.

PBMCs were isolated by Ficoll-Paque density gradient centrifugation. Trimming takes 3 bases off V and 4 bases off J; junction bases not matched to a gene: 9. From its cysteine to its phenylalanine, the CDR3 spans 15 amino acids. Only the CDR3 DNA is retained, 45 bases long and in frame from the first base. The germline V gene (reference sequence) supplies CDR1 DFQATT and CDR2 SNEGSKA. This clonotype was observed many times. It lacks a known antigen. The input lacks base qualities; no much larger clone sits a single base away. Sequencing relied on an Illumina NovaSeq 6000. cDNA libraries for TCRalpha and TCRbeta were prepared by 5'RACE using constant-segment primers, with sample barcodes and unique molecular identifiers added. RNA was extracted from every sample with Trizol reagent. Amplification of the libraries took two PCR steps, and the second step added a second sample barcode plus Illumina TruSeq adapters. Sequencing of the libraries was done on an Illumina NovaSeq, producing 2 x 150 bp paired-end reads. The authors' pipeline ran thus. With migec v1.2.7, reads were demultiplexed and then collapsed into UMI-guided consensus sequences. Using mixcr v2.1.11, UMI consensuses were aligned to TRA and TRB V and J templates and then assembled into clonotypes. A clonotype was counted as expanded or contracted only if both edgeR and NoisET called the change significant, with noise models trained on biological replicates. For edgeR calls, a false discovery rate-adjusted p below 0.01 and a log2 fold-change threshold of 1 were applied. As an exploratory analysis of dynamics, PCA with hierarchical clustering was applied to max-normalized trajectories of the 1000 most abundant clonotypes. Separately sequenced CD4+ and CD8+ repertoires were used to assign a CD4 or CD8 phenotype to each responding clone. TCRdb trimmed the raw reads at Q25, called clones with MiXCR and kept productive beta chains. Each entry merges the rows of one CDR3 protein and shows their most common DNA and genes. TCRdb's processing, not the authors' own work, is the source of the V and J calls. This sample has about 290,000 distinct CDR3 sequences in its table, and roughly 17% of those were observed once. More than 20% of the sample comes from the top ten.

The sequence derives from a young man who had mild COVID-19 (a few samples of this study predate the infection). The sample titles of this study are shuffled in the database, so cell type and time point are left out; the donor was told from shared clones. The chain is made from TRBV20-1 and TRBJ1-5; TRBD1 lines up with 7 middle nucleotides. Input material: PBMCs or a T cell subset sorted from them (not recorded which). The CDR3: CSASSATGWNQPQHF. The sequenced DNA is TGCAGTGCTAGTTCGGCGACAGGGTGGAATCAGCCCCAGCATTTT.